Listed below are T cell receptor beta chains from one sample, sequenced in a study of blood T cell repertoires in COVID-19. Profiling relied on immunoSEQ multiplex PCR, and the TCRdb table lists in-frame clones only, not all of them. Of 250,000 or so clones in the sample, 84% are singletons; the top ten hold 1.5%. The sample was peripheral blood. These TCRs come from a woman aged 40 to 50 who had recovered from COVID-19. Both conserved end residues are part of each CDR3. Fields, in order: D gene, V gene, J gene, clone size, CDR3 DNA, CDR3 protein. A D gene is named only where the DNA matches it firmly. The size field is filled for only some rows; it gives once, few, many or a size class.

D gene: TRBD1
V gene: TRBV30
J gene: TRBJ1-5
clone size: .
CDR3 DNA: TGTGCCTGGAGCGTGGGGACAGGGGAAGGTCAGCCCCAGCATTTT
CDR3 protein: CAWSVGTGEGQPQHF

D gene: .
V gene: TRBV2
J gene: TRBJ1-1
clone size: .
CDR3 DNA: TGTGCCAGCACGCGCCCGGGGTGGACTGAAGCTTTCTTT
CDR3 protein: CASTRPGWTEAFF

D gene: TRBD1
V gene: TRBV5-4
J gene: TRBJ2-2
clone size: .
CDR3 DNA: TGTGCCAGCAGCCGCAGGACAGGGGGCAACACCGGGGAGCTGTTTTTT
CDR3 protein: CASSRRTGGNTGELFF

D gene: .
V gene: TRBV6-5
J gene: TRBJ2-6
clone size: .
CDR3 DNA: TGTGCCAGCAGTTACTCGGGGAGAACTGGGGCCAACGTCCTGACTTTC
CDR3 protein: CASSYSGRTGANVLTF

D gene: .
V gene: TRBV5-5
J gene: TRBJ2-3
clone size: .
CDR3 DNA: TGTGCCAGCAGCGCCGCATCCGGGTTCACAGATACGCAGTATTTT
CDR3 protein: CASSAASGFTDTQYF

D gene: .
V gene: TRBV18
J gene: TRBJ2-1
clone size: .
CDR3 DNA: TGTGCCAGCTCACCACCGCTCAGTTCCGATGAGCAGTTCTTC
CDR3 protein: CASSPPLSSDEQFF

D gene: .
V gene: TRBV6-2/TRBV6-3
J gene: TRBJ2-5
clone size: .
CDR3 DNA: TGTGCCAGCAGTTTCCCGGACAGTCAAGAGACCCAGTACTTC
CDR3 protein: CASSFPDSQETQYF

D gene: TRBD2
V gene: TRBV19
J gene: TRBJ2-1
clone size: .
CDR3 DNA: TGTGCCAGTAACCGGGTCTCTAGCGGGGGCTTAAATGAGCAGTTCTTC
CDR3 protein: CASNRVSSGGLNEQFF

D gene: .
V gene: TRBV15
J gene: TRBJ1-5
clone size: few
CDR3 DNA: TGTGCCACCAGCCTTCGACAGACCAATCAGCCCCAGCATTTT
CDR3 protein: CATSLRQTNQPQHF

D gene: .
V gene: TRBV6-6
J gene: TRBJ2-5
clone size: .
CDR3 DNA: TGTGCCAGCAGCCTGACAGGCTTCGAAGGGACCCAGTACTTC
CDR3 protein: CASSLTGFEGTQYF

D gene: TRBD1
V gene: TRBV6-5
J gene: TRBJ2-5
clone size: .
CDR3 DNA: TGTGCCAGCAGTAGGGACAGGGAAGAGACCCAGTACTTC
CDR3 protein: CASSRDREETQYF

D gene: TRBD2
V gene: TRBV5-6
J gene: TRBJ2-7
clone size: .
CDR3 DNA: TGTGCCAGCAGCTTTTTCGGTCGGGGGGACGAGCAGTACTTC
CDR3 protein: CASSFFGRGDEQYF

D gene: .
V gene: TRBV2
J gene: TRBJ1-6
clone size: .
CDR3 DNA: TGTGCCAGCAGTGAACAGGGGACGGTTAATTCACCCCTCCACTTT
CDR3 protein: CASSEQGTVNSPLHF

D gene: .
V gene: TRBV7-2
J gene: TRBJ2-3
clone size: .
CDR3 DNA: TGTGCCAGCAGCTTAATGAGGGCAGCTAGCACAGATACGCAGTATTTT
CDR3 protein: CASSLMRAASTDTQYF

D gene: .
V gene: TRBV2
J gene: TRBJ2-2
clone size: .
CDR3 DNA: TGTGCCAGCGGAGCAGGGTGGTATGCCGGGGAGCTGTTTTTT
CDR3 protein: CASGAGWYAGELFF

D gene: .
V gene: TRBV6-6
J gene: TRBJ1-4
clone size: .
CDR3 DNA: TGTGCCAGCAGTCCGCGCACCACAGGGACCCTCCGGGGTGAAAAACTGTTTTTT
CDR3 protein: CASSPRTTGTLRGEKLFF